This T cell receptor beta chain originates from a study of T cell repertoires in cytomegalovirus infection. TCRdb ran MiXCR on the reads and lists one entry per CDR3 protein. The sample holds around 740,000 distinct CDR3 sequences, 35% seen once. Remarks on this clonotype: The junction departs from the called germline gene at one end, perhaps through a read error.

There are 15 residues in the CDR3. The sequence came from a human donor in good health (CMV status not recorded). Some clones in this sample may be carry-over from other donors' samples. The chain uses TRBV12-3 or TRBV12-4 and TRBJ1-5; TRBD1 might be the D (5 bases). Input material: PBMCs. CDR3 nucleotides: TGTGCCAGCAGTTCCAGGGTTAGTGGCAATCAGCCCCAGAATTTT. The encoded protein is CASSSRVSGNQPQNF.